The clone carrying this TCR beta chain came up a few times. This sample is drawn from a study of technical replicates of blood from a few donors. Germline assignment: CDR1 SQVTM and CDR2 ANQGSEA. V lost 2 bases to trimming and J lost 7 bases, with 14 bases between them. The CDR3 spans 13 residues. The data were produced by immunoSEQ multiplex PCR, yet TCRdb's version contains in-frame clones alone and is incomplete. This table has 55,000 to 75,000 clones, approximately 94% appearing once. The TCR was taken from a human donor in good health. Some clones in this sample may be carry-over from other donors' samples. Material: PBMCs. This sequence joins TRBV29-1 and TRBJ1-1; no definite D call. The CDR3 here is CSVESSTRGEAFF. CDR3 DNA: TGCAGCGTTGAATCTTCCACACGCGGTGAAGCTTTCTTT.